This T cell receptor (beta chain) comes out of a study of shared clonotypes between healthy human individuals. Only in-frame clones appear in the TCRdb table, and some are missing; sequencing was by immunoSEQ multiplex PCR. Altogether about 2,100,000 clones are present, under 95% being singletons, with the ten largest covering 1.7%. In the naive CD8 group, cells lacked CD45RO and were positively selected for CCR7, so terminally differentiated effector memory CD45RA+ cells were left out. V trimming: 3 bases; J trimming: 8 bases; junction bases outside the gene matches: 11. The CDR3 has 15 amino acids. Germline V gene data show CDR1 as SGDLS and CDR2 as YYNGEE.

The chain links TRBV9 to TRBJ2-1, with 7 bases matching TRBD1. The source material was naive CD8+ T cells from PBMCs. The source of this sequence is a man between 18 and 29 years old in good health. Some clones in this sample may be carry-over from other donors' samples. The CDR3 reads CASSAYGTAFDEQFF. CDR3 DNA: TGTGCCAGCAGCGCCTACGGGACAGCCTTCGATGAGCAGTTCTTC.